This T cell receptor (beta chain) was recovered during a study of blood T cell repertoires in COVID-19. In the original processing: Amplifying reference gene primers gave estimates of nucleated cell counts. Assay: immunoSEQ multiplex PCR; the TCRdb copy retains only in-frame clones and omits some. That table is the source of V, J and clone size, and D and trimming were worked out from the DNA. The table records some 150,000 clones, about four fifths of them present only once. This TCR was recovered from a woman aged 60-70 years with acute or convalescent COVID-19. The sequenced material came from peripheral blood.

CDR3 coding DNA: TGTGCCAGCAGCCTCGGACAGGGCGACAATCAGCCCCAGCATTTT. This encodes CASSLGQGDNQPQHF. This sequence joins TRBV7-9 and TRBJ1-5, with 8 nucleotides matching TRBD1. CDR1 and CDR2 from the germline V gene are SEHNR and FQNEAQ (reference sequence). With 5 bases clipped from V and 3 bases from J, the junction kept 6 bases outside the gene matches. CDR3 length: 15 amino acids.